This T cell receptor beta chain was profiled in a study of shared clonotypes between healthy human individuals. As for the study in general: The composition of the donors was a couple of women and a few men aged 18 to 49.

Study results and caveats: The sharing of approximately 4.6% of naive CD4 clonotypes was seen across a handful of donors.

Germline assignment: CDR1 SEHNR and CDR2 FQNEAQ (reference sequence). Trimming left V 5 bases short and J 4 bases short, with 5 bases between. The CDR3 consists of 11 residues. Regarding this clone: Its antigen is not identified.

Method: immunoSEQ multiplex PCR; TCRdb's copy keeps in-frame clones and lacks some. The table shows about a million clones, with about 74% occurring only once. Healthy adults negative for HIV, lacking recent acute infections or vaccinations, served as donors. The V gene is TRBV7-9, the J gene TRBJ1-1; D is uncertain. The sequence was collected from a man younger than 30 in good health. The sample consisted of memory CD4+ T cells sorted from blood. As for subset: CD45RA-negative fraction. CDR3 sequence (DNA): TGTGCCAGCAGCCTAATCACTGAAGCTTTCTTT. Translated, it gives CASSLITEAFF.